The next 12 T cell receptor beta chains were all read from a single sample in a study of blood T cells in healthy people across ages. The use of a sample-barcoded 5' primer and a J-beta primer mix characterized a second PCR of about 7 to 12 cycles. Each CDR3 protein gets one entry after TCRdb re-called the 5' RACE reads with MiXCR. This sample has fewer than 2,000,000 distinct CDR3 sequences; 39% occur once, and the top ten carry approximately 22%. Sequencing was performed on blood. These receptors all come from a human donor in good health.

The chain joins TRBV6-1 to TRBJ2-7, with D tentatively TRBD2 (6 bases). In germline, CDR1 is MNHNS, CDR2 SASEGT. The CDR3 runs 16 residues. Trimming left V 4 bases short and J 3 bases short, with 19 bases between. CDR3: CASSVLPGVPSYEQYF. CDR3 nucleotides: TGTGCCAGCAGTGTTTTGCCGGGGGTCCCTAGCTACGAGCAGTACTTC.

The rearrangement joins TRBV7-9 to TRBJ2-1; 10 bases fit TRBD2. After removal of 1 base from V and 4 bases from J, the junction contained 7 bases not matched to a gene. The CDR3 has 17 residues. CDR1 and CDR2 from the germline V gene are SEHNR and FQNEAQ (reference sequence). CDR3 in amino acids: CASSLGASGGEYNEQFF. The CDR3 DNA follows: TGTGCCAGCAGCTTAGGAGCTAGCGGGGGAGAATACAATGAGCAGTTCTTC. Full variable domain (outside the CDR3, taken from reference TRBV7-9 and TRBJ2-1): DTGVSQNPRHKITKRGQNVTFRCDPISEHNRLYWYRQTLGQGPEFLTYFQNEAQLEKSRLLSDRFSAERPKGSFSTLEIQRTEQGDSAMYLCASSLGASGGEYNEQFFGPGTRLTVL.

A word on this clonotype: The junction and the germline gene differ at one end; a read error may be behind it. The chain links TRBV12-3 or TRBV12-4 to TRBJ2-2, with 8 bases lining up with TRBD2. The CDR3 extends over 16 amino acids. CDR3 residues: CAGSLFAGGYTGELFF. Written as DNA, the CDR3 is TGTGCCGGCAGTTTGTTCGCGGGGGGATACACCGGGGAGCTGTTTTTT.

This clonotype has just a few counts. DNA of the CDR3: TGCAGTGCTAGACAACCGGGACTAGCGTCCTACGAGCAGTACTTC. This gives the protein CSARQPGLASYEQYF. The rearrangement uses TRBV20-1 and TRBJ2-7, with TRBD2 matching 10 bases. Germline CDR1 and CDR2: DFQATT and SNEGSKA (reference sequence). The trim removed 2 bases at V and 1 base at J, leaving 5 bases unmatched. The CDR3 length is 15 residues.

The chain carries TRBV20-1 and TRBJ2-5, with 7 bases lining up with TRBD2. J gave up 0 bases and V 5 bases, and 12 bases lay outside the gene matches. This CDR3 contains 16 residues. Germline CDR1 DFQATT, CDR2 SNEGSKA (reference sequence). The CDR3 coding sequence is TGCAGTGCTCTCGAAGGGGAGGGGTGGTACCAAGAGACCCAGTACTTC. This sequence encodes CSALEGEGWYQETQYF.

A few counts support this clonotype. The V gene is TRBV12-3 or TRBV12-4, the J gene TRBJ2-7; D is perhaps TRBD2 (7 bases). This CDR3 region has 15 residues. Trimming removed 7 bases from V and 2 bases from J, with 18 bases in between. CDR3 in amino acids: CASTQGLAATYEQYF. The CDR3 DNA sequence: TGTGCCAGCACCCAGGGGCTAGCGGCTACCTACGAGCAGTACTTC.

The V and J genes are TRBV4-1 and TRBJ2-3, with D maybe TRBD1 (5 bases). Trimming shortened V by 6 bases and J by 3 bases, and 19 bases separated the two germline ends. The CDR3 runs to 16 residues. Germline CDR1 and CDR2: MGHRA and YSYEKL. CDR3 protein: CASSPYLPPGTDTQYF. In nucleotides, the CDR3 is TGCGCCAGCAGTCCTTACCTTCCCCCAGGGACAGATACGCAGTATTTT.

This rearrangement joins TRBV10-3 to TRBJ2-5, with 9 bases fitting TRBD1. The CDR3 is 13 residues long. The ends lost 6 bases at V and 6 bases at J; junction bases unmatched: 5. From germline, CDR1 is ENHRY and CDR2 SYGVKD. CDR3 protein: CAISPGQGQTQYF. Written as DNA, the CDR3 is TGTGCCATCAGCCCGGGACAGGGACAGACCCAGTACTTC.

The rearrangement joins TRBV4-3 to TRBJ2-5; the D gene is possibly TRBD1 (8 bases). The CDR3 consists of 21 residues. Germline lookup yields CDR1 LGHNA and CDR2 YSLEER. Trimming left V 4 bases short and J 1 base short, with 31 bases between. The CDR3 loop reads CASSRLRQGSTRGGFQETQYF. DNA for the CDR3: TGCGCCAGCAGCCGGTTAAGACAGGGGTCGACTAGGGGGGGCTTCCAAGAGACCCAGTACTTC.

V gene TRBV7-9 combines with J gene TRBJ2-5, with 10 positions matching TRBD2. Germline V CDR1 and CDR2: SEHNR, FQNEAQ (reference sequence). This CDR3 spans 17 amino acids. V lost 8 bases, J lost 0 bases, and 12 bases stayed unmatched. The CDR3 protein is CASGQKGTSEYQETQYF. The CDR3 DNA follows: TGTGCCAGCGGCCAAAAGGGGACTAGCGAGTACCAAGAGACCCAGTACTTC. Full variable domain (missing parts from reference TRBV7-9 and TRBJ2-5): DTGVSQNPRHKITKRGQNVTFRCDPISEHNRLYWYRQTLGQGPEFLTYFQNEAQLEKSRLLSDRFSAERPKGSFSTLEIQRTEQGDSAMYLCASGQKGTSEYQETQYFGPGTRLLVL.

Comments on this clonotype: A read error may produce the germline difference seen at one junction end. The genes are TRBV13 and TRBJ1-2; the D gene is possibly TRBD1 (5 bases). This CDR3 comprises 13 residues. CDR1 PRHDT and CDR2 FYEKMQ come from the germline V gene (reference sequence). CDR3 in DNA: TGTGCCAACAGCTTAGGAGGGGCGTTTGGCTACACCTTC. Protein: CANSLGGAFGYTF.

The genes are TRBV20-1 and TRBJ2-7, with D hard to call. The CDR3 extends over 14 amino acids. Germline CDR1 reads DFQATT; CDR2 reads SNEGSKA (reference sequence). Trimming took off 5 bases at V and 1 base at J, with 15 bases between the two ends. The chain's CDR3 is CSASLSLGSYEQYF. CDR3 bases: TGCAGTGCTTCATTGAGTCTCGGATCCTACGAGCAGTACTTC.